This T cell receptor beta chain came from a study of graft-versus-host responses after intestinal transplantation. About the research overall: Grafts that recipients had were multivisceral, liver-intestinal, or isolated intestinal transplants.

Findings and limits, study-wide: Peak GvH clone levels in circulation were associated with early post-transplant HvG declines. In recipient marrow, GvH clones were found, and some appeared first in ileum or blood.

Libraries were prepared by immunoSEQ multiplex PCR; TCRdb keeps only in-frame clonotypes and omits some of them. The sample shows 16,000 or so clones, approximately 95% of them seen only once. Note on this clone: Its cognate antigen is unknown.

Germline lookup yields CDR1 SSHAT and CDR2 FNYEAQ (reference sequence). The CDR3 loop spans 12 amino acids. V lost 6 bases and J lost 4, with 6 bases in between. This receptor was obtained from a human patient who received an intestinal transplant, so some T cells may come from the graft donor. Source: PBMCs, taken 23 days after intestinal transplant. This chain joins TRBV7-7 and TRBJ2-2, with a tentative D call TRBD2 (6 bases). The CDR3 region is CASRAGTGELFF. CDR3 sequence (DNA): TGTGCCAGCAGAGCGGGCACCGGGGAGCTGTTTTTT. Full variable domain (outside the CDR3, taken from reference TRBV7-7 and TRBJ2-2): GAGVSQSPRYKVTKRGQDVTLRCDPISSHATLYWYQQALGQGPEFLTYFNYEAQPDKSGLPSDRFSAERPEGSISTLTIQRTEQRDSAMYRCASRAGTGELFFGEGSRLTVL.